The following is a T cell receptor (beta chain) sequence with its context. This clone's antigen is unknown. No base qualities exist here, and no much larger clone lies one base off it. Different DNA sequences within this sample yield the same CDR3. This record comes from a study of blood T cell repertoires in COVID-19 (dated by TCRdb to the early 2020s). Looking at the study overall: The collaborator samples originated in the United States, Italy and Spain and spanned the acute and convalescent phases of COVID-19. The sample metadata nearly always contained a de-identified subject ID, COVID-19 status, age in years and sex. Subjects who had been exposed to COVID-19, were actively infected with it, or had recovered from it provided the deeply sampled blood TCRbeta repertoires that made up the dataset. Where HLA class I and class II types were available, the types were taken from metadata supplied by the sample provider, not from assay-based typing. The samples were drawn from two sources: the first 160 participants of the ongoing ImmuneRACE study, and 1,000 to 1,500 subjects contributed by 6 global collaborators. The repertoires were released in a freely available public database meant as a resource for research on the immune response to SARS-CoV-2. The material from the prospective study consisted of cDNA or gDNA derived from T cells, B-cell-depleted T cells, or PBMCs. The full study reports these points: How much clinical and demographic metadata was included differed by source and by participant, and the metadata was provided uncurated.

In the prospective study, participants were about 18 to 95 years old, resided in about two dozen geographic areas of the United States, and were enrolled through a virtual design. Cohort assignment in the prospective study relied on participant-reported clinical history from a screening survey and a study questionnaire. Recovered participants in ImmuneRACE Cohort 3 were defined by two consecutive negative NP/OP PCR tests, clearance by a healthcare professional, or resolution of symptoms. Each participant in the prospective study had whole blood, serum and a nasopharyngeal or oropharyngeal swab collected by mobile phlebotomists. Over a roughly 2-month period, participants in the prospective study had the option of providing additional blood draws and questionnaires. Before DNA extraction, prospective study blood samples were shipped either frozen or at room temperature. The junction shows trimming of 5 bases on V and 5 bases on J, plus 12 bases between the germline ends. The germline V gene specifies SGHTA as CDR1 and FQGTGA as CDR2. The CDR3 runs 13 residues from the cysteine to the phenylalanine. Solely the CDR3 DNA is kept, with 39 bases framed from the first base.

The immunoSEQ Assay, a bias-controlled multiplex PCR, was used to amplify TCRbeta CDR3 regions from genomic DNA. The study's own analysis went as follows. Within the assay, amplification of reference gene primers was used to estimate how many nucleated cells each sample contained. To quantify the absolute abundance of each unique TCRbeta CDR3 rearrangement, sequence reads were collapsed and filtered. For each sample, productive Simpson clonality was calculated as the square root of Simpson's diversity index across productive rearrangements. The source is immuneACCESS, and TCRdb retained only in-frame sequences with V and J called. Part of the clones is not carried over; for the studies checked, unresolved V genes explain less than half of this, and the remainder is unexplained. That table is the source of V, J and clone size, and D and trimming were worked out from the DNA. For this sample the table gives about 190,000 clones, of which approximately 84% were detected only once. Roughly 3.2% of the sample is held by the ten biggest clonotypes.

Specimen: PBMCs or T cells enriched from blood (not recorded which). In this chain, TRBV7-3 is recombined with TRBJ1-1; tentative D gene TRBD1, with 6 bases matching. This TCR came from a woman under 40 who had recovered from COVID-19. The CDR3 is CASSQDRGTEAFF. The sequence in DNA is TGTGCCAGCAGCCAGGACAGAGGGACTGAAGCTTTCTTT. Here the CDR3 is joined to the reference TRBV7-3 and TRBJ1-1 genes, and the full variable domain is: GAGVSQTPSNKVTEKGKYVELRCDPISGHTALYWYRQSLGQGPEFLIYFQGTGAADDSGLPNDRFFAVRPEGSVSTLKIQRTERGDSAVYLCASSQDRGTEAFFGQGTRLTVV.